This T cell receptor (beta chain) stems from a study of blood T cell repertoires in COVID-19. As for the study in general: Spain, Italy and the United States supplied samples that represented acute and convalescent COVID-19. T cells, B-cell-depleted T cells, or PBMCs supplied cDNA or gDNA.

It was during active infection that Seattle patients were enrolled and then longitudinally followed. V lost 7 bases and J 3 bases, leaving 11 bases between the germline ends. This CDR3 has 13 residues. Per the authors' pipeline: Amplification of reference gene primers was used by the study to estimate nucleated cell counts. TCRdb's copy holds only in-frame clones and misses some; the assay was immunoSEQ multiplex PCR. V and J calls and clone size are those listed in that table; D and trimming were worked out from the DNA. This sample has 300,000 to 400,000 clones; 85% to 90% occur once, and the top ten carry around 6%.

The TCR comes from a woman aged 45-60 years with COVID-19, enrolled during active disease. Sample: peripheral blood. The rearrangement links TRBV12-3 or TRBV12-4 to TRBJ2-3; D unresolved. The CDR3 region is CASNLMRTDTQYF. CDR3 nucleotide sequence: TGTGCCAGCAACCTAATGAGAACAGATACGCAGTATTTT.